The entry that follows covers one TCR beta chain sequence. The antigen remains unidentified. V shed 8 bases and J shed 3 bases, with 10 bases lying between them. Germline V CDR1 and CDR2: LNHDA, SQIVND (reference sequence). The CDR3 is made up of 12 amino acids. This sample stems from a study of neoadjuvant anti-PD-1 for oral cavity cancer. Whole-study findings and limits: Higher pretreatment blood Treg/Th17 ratios correlated with higher pretreatment blood and lower post-treatment tumor TCRbeta clonality.

Stated time point: after neoadjuvant nivolumab, at surgical resection. Measured with immunoSEQ multiplex PCR; TCRdb has only the in-frame clones, and not every one. Here the sample spans about 9,500 clones, approximately 68% being singletons. The TCR comes from a person aged 35 to 85 with oral cavity squamous cell carcinoma. Specimen: PBMCs, collected after nivolumab (anti-PD-1) treatment. The chain joins TRBV19 to TRBJ1-1, with D perhaps TRBD1 (6 bases). The CDR3 DNA reads TGTGCCAGTTCCTCAGGGGACACTGAAGCTTTCTTT. Its protein is CASSSGDTEAFF.